This TCR beta chain was documented in a study of blood T cell repertoires in COVID-19. Profiled with immunoSEQ multiplex PCR; TCRdb holds only in-frame clones, not every one. Among over 200,000 clones listed, around 84% were seen once. Germline values: CDR1 SGHVS, CDR2 FNYEAQ. The ends were cut back, 4 bases at V and 4 bases at J, with 17 bases in the middle. The CDR3 runs to 16 residues. This clonotype was sampled from a man aged 18-30 years who had recovered from COVID-19. The rearrangement uses TRBV7-6 and TRBJ2-1; the D gene is possibly TRBD1 (7 bases). Sequencing used PBMCs or T cells enriched from blood (not recorded which). DNA for the CDR3: TGTGCCAGCAGCTCGCGTAGTGCAGGGGGGTACAATGAGCAGTTCTTC. It yields the protein CASSSRSAGGYNEQFF. The full variable domain, its missing parts supplied by reference TRBV7-6 and TRBJ2-1, is GAGVSQSPRYKVTKRGQDVALRCDPISGHVSLYWYRQALGQGPEFLTYFNYEAQQDKSGLPNDRFSAERPEGSISTLTIQRTEQRDSAMYRCASSSRSAGGYNEQFFGPGTRLTVL.